This TCR beta chain is from a study of ipilimumab plus nivolumab after autologous stem cell transplantation. In the study overall: The DLBCL cohort had primary refractory and relapsed disease, with 18-month progression-free survival of roughly 86% and 30%.

Trimming removed 0 bases from V and 3 bases from J; junction bases left unmatched: 1. Germline lookup yields CDR1 LNHNV and CDR2 YYDKDF (reference sequence). This CDR3 is 15 amino acids long. The assay was immunoSEQ multiplex PCR, and TCRdb's table has in-frame clones only and misses some. The repertoire holds about 23,000 clones, with under 75% as singletons. This receptor was obtained from a male donor with diffuse large B-cell lymphoma. The chain links TRBV15 to TRBJ2-2; TRBD1 aligns across 7 bases. This specimen was PBMCs, taken in a trial of ipilimumab plus nivolumab as post-transplant consolidation. The CDR3 sequence: CATSRETGYTGELFF. In DNA, the CDR3 is TGTGCCACCAGCAGAGAGACAGGGTACACCGGGGAGCTGTTTTTT.